The clone carrying this T cell receptor (beta chain) has a single count. This sample includes further DNA sequences coding for the same CDR3. The data derive from a study of blood T cell repertoires in COVID-19. Authors' methods: Reference gene primer amplification gave estimated nucleated cell counts. Only in-frame clones appear in the TCRdb table, and some are missing; sequencing was by immunoSEQ multiplex PCR. V, J and clone size are taken as reported in that table, and D and trimming were inferred from the DNA itself. The sample holds about 120,000 clones; almost 85% are singletons and the top ten take about 8%. The receptor was derived from a man between 65 and 85 years old with active or convalescent COVID-19. Sequencing used peripheral blood.

The CDR3: CASSLGGGNEQFF. CDR3 nucleotide sequence: TGTGCCAGCAGCTTAGGGGGGGGCAATGAGCAGTTCTTC. The chain couples TRBV11-2 to TRBJ2-1; 7 bases match TRBD2. The CDR3 has 13 amino acids. The J segment lost 6 bases and the V segment lost 1 base, leaving 0 bases of the junction unmatched. Per the germline V gene, CDR1 is SGHAT and CDR2 is FQNNGV. The full variable domain, its missing parts supplied by reference TRBV11-2 and TRBJ2-1, is EAGVAQSPRYKIIEKRQSVAFWCNPISGHATLYWYQQILGQGPKLLIQFQNNGVVDDSQLPKDRFSAERLKGVDSTLKIQPAKLEDSAVYLCASSLGGGNEQFFGPGTRLTVL.